Reported below is one T cell receptor beta chain. In the original workflow: Reference gene primer amplification in the assay estimated nucleated cell counts. Sequencing used immunoSEQ multiplex PCR; TCRdb keeps in-frame clones, though not all of them. D and trimming come from the DNA, and the V and J calls and clone size come from that table. The table has roughly 15,000 clones, around 87% seen once. This sample is part of a study of blood T cell repertoires in COVID-19. Whole-study context: Nucleic acid was either cDNA or gDNA, and it came from T cells, B-cell-depleted T cells, or PBMCs.

The length of the CDR3 is 18 residues. The V end lost 1 base, the J end lost 0 bases, and 13 bases lay between the germline ends. Germline CDR1 is MDHEN and CDR2 is SYDVKM. The sequence derives from a man aged 50 to 59 with active COVID-19. Material: peripheral blood. The rearrangement uses TRBV28 and TRBJ2-6, with D maybe TRBD2 (5 bases). The DNA of the CDR3 is TGTGCCAGCAGTTTATTCCTACTAGGAAGCTCTGGGGCCAACGTCCTGACTTTC. Residues: CASSLFLLGSSGANVLTF.